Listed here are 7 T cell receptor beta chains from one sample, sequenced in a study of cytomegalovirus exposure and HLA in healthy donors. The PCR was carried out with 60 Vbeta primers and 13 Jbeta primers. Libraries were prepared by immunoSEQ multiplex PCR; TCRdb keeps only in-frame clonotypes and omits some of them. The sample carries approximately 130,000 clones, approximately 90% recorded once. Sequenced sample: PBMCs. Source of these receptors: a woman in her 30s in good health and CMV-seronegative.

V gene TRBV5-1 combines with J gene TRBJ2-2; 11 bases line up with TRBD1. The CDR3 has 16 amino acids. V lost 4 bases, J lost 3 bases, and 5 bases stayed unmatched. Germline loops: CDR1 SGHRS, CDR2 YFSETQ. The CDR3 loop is CASSPGQGADTGELFF. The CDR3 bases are TGCGCCAGCAGCCCAGGACAGGGGGCGGACACCGGGGAGCTGTTTTTT.

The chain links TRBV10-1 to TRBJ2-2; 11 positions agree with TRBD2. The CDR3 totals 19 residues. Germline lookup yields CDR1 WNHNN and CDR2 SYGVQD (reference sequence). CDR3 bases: TGCGGAGATCCCATACTTCCCTTAAATCCCACTAGCGGGGGTGGGGAGCTGTTTTTT. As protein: CGDPILPLNPTSGGGELFF.

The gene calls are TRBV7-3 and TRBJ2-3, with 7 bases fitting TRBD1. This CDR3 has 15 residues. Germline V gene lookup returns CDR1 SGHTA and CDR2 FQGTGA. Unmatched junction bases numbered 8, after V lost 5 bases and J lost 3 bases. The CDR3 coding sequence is TGTGCCAGCAGCCTCGACAGGGTAGTGACAGATACGCAGTATTTT. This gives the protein CASSLDRVVTDTQYF.

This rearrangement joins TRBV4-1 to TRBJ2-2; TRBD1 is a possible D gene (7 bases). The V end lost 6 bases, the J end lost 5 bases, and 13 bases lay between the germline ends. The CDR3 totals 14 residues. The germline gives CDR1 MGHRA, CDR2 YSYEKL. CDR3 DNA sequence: TGCGCCAGCAGAATGACAGGGAGGACCGGGGAGCTGTTTTTT. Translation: CASRMTGRTGELFF.

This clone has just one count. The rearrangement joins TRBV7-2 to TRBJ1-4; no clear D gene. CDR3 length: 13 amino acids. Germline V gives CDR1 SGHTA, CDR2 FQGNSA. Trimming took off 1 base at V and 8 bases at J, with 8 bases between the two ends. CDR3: CASSLVGREKLFF. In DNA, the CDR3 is TGTGCCAGCAGCTTAGTAGGGAGGGAAAAACTGTTTTTT.

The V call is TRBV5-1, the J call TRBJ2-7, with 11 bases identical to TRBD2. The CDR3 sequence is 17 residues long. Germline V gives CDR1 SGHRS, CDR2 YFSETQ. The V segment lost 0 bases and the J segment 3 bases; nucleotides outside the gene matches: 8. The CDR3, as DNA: TGCGCCAGCAGCTTGGGTCCCACTAGCGGGAGTAGCTACGAGCAGTACTTC. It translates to CASSLGPTSGSSYEQYF.

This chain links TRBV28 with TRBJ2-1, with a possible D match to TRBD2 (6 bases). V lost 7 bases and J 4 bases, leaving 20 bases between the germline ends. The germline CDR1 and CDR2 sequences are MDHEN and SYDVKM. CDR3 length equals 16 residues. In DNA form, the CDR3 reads TGTGCCAGCATCGGGGGAGCCCCCAGAGGTTACAATGAGCAGTTCTTC. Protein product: CASIGGAPRGYNEQFF.